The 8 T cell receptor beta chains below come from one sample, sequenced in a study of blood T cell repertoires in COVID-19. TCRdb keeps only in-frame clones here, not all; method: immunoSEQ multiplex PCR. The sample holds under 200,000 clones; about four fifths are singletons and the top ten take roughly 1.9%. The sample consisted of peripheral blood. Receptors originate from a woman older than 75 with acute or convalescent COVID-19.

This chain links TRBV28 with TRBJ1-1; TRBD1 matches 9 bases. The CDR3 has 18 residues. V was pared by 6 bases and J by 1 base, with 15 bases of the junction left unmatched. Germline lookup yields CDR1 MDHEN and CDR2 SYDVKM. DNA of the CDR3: TGTGCCAGCAGCAATGCCGGGACAGGGCTTCGTTCGAACACTGAAGCTTTCTTT. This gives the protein CASSNAGTGLRSNTEAFF.

The CDR3 DNA is TGCGCCAGCAGCGTTTTGTCGGGGTATAGGTACGAGCAGTACTTC. It is translated as CASSVLSGYRYEQYF. This chain links TRBV5-1 with TRBJ2-7; D perhaps matches TRBD2 (5 bases). The V end was cut by 4 bases, the J end by 4 bases, with 18 bases between. CDR3 length equals 15 residues. Germline-derived CDR1 and CDR2 are SGHRS and YFSETQ.

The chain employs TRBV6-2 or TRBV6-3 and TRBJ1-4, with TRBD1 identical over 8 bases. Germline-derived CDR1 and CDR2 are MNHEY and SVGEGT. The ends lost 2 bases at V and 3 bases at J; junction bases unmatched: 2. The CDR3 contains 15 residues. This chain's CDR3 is CASSYLTGANEKLFF. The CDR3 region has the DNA TGTGCCAGCAGTTACCTGACAGGGGCTAATGAAAAACTGTTTTTT.

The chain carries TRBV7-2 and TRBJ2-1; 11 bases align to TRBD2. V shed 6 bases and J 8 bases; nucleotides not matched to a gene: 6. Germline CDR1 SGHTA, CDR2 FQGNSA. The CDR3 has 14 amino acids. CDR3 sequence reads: CASSTSGSWDEQFF. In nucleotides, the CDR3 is TGTGCCAGCAGTACTAGCGGGAGTTGGGATGAGCAGTTCTTC. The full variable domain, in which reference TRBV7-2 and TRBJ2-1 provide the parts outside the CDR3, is GAGVSQSPSNKVTEKGKDVELRCDPISGHTALYWYRQSLGQGLEFLIYFQGNSAPDKSGLPSDRFSAERTGGSVSTLTIQRTQQEDSAVYLCASSTSGSWDEQFFGPGTRLTVL.

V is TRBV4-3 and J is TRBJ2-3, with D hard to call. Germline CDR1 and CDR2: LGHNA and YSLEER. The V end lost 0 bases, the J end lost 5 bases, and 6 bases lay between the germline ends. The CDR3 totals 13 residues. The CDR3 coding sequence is TGCGCCAGCAGCCAAGATTTCGGAGATACGCAGTATTTT. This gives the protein CASSQDFGDTQYF.

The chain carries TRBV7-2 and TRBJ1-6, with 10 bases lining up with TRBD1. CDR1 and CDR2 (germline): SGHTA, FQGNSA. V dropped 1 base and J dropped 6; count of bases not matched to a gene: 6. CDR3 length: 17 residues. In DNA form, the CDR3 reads TGTGCCAGCAGCTTAGACCCCGGGACAGGGGCTAATTCACCCCTCCACTTT. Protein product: CASSLDPGTGANSPLHF.

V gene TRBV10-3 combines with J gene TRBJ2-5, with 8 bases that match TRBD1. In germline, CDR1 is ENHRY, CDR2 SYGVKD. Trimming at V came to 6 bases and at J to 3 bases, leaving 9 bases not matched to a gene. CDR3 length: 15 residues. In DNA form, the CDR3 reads TGTGCCATCAGCCGGACAGGGCGAACAGAAGAGACCCAGTACTTC. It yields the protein CAISRTGRTEETQYF.

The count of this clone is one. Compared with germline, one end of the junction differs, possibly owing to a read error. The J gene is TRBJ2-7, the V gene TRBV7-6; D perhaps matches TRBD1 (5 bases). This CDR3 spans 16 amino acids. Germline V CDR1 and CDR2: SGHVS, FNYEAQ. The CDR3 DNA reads TGTGCCAGCAGCATAGCCCCGTCGGCAGGGACCTACGAGCAGTACTTC. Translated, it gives CASSIAPSAGTYEQYF.